These 21 T cell receptor beta chains came from one sample sequenced in a study of T cells in women clearing cervical HPV infection. The protocol was immunoSEQ multiplex PCR, while the TCRdb copy is restricted to in-frame clones and leaves out a portion. Here the sample table reports roughly 22,000 clones. The sequencing input was blood buffy coat. These receptors all come from a woman aged 18 to 75 with a cervical HPV16 infection that either progressed to CIN3+ or cleared (not recorded which).

As to this clone: The same CDR3 can be traced to other DNA sequences in this sample. The CDR3 DNA, read in part, is TGTGCCAGCTCCCCCCCCTACCTGAACCGGGACAGCCAAGAGACC. Its translation is CASSPPYLNRDSQET. The entire CDR3 protein reads CASSPPYLNRDSQETQYF. The V gene is TRBV18, the J gene TRBJ2-5; 7 positions match TRBD1. Sequencing ends 3 residues short of the CDR3 end; the germline J gene provides the rest. The CDR3 totals 18 residues. V dropped 6 bases and J dropped 1; count of bases not matched to a gene: 17. Germline V gives CDR1 KGHSH, CDR2 LQKENI.

In the case of this clone: The junction and the germline gene differ at one end; a read error may be behind it. Sequencing ends 3 residues short of the CDR3 end; the germline J gene provides the rest. The rearrangement uses TRBV4-2 and TRBJ2-7; 13 bases map to TRBD2. CDR1 is LGHNA and CDR2 is YNFKEQ in the germline V gene. This CDR3 contains 15 residues. CDR3 amino acids: CASSRGLAGSYEQYF. CDR3 bases read: TGCGCCAGCAGCAGGGGACTAGCGGGATCCTACGAG.

Comment on this clone: The sequenced fragment ends 3 residues before the CDR3 boundary, so the rest is inferred from the germline J gene. The rearrangement uses TRBV12-5 and TRBJ1-6; possible D gene TRBD1, 6 bases. Trimming left V 6 bases short and J 3 bases short, with 15 bases between. Germline values: CDR1 LGHNT, CDR2 FRNRAP. The CDR3 is made up of 16 amino acids. The CDR3 sequence: CASGTTGTYYNSPLHF. CDR3 DNA, as far as it was read: TGTGCTAGTGGCACCACCGGGACATACTATAATTCACCC.

As for this clone: The read falls 3 residues short of the CDR3 end, and the missing part is taken from the germline J gene. J is TRBJ1-2 and V is TRBV6-2 or TRBV6-3, with D possibly TRBD1 on 5 matching bases. This CDR3 comprises 14 residues. CDR1 MNHEY and CDR2 SVGEGT come from the germline V gene. CDR3 in amino acids: CASNTGTSYYDYTF. Incomplete CDR3 DNA: TGTGCCAGCAACACCGGGACTAGCTACTACGAC.

Comment on this clone: The read ends 3 residues early relative to the CDR3; the germline J gene fills the gap. The gene calls are TRBV18 and TRBJ2-3; 8 bases agree with TRBD1. CDR1 KGHSH and CDR2 LQKENI come from the germline V gene. The CDR3 covers 16 residues. CDR3 residues: CASSPRLGQGNQPQYF. Incomplete CDR3 DNA: TGTGCCAGCTCACCTCGACTCGGACAGGGTAATCAGCCG.

A word on this clone: The read terminates 3 residues before the CDR3 end, so the remaining end is supplied by the germline J gene. The V call is TRBV20-1, the J call TRBJ2-5; 14 bases map to TRBD2. Germline assignment: CDR1 DFQATT and CDR2 SNEGSKA (reference sequence). This CDR3 has 17 residues. Trimming cost V 0 bases and J 3 bases; bases outside gene matches: 6. CDR3 residues: CSARDSRTSGGKETQYF. Partial CDR3 DNA: TGCAGTGCTAGAGACTCACGGACTAGCGGGGGGAAAGAGACC.

As regards this clone: The read ends 3 residues shy of where the CDR3 ends; the end is completed using the germline J gene. The chain links TRBV7-2 to TRBJ2-3; 7 nucleotides line up with TRBD1. The CDR3 length is 14 residues. Germline V gene lookup returns CDR1 SGHTA and CDR2 FQGNSA. The V and J ends lost 3 bases and 7 bases, in that order; junction bases with no gene match: 7. CDR3 protein: CASSLTGRRNTQYF. The DNA read from the CDR3 is TGTGCCAGCAGCTTGACAGGGCGGCGGAATACG.

About this clone: Read data end 3 residues before the CDR3 end; the end is taken from the germline J gene. The chain is built from TRBV23-1 and TRBJ2-2, with TRBD1 identical over 7 bases. TRBV23-1 belongs to the ORF category, with a function that is uncertain. This CDR3 is built from 19 residues. J gave up 0 bases and V 3 bases, and 13 bases lay outside the gene matches. The CDR3 region is CASSHPFGTALSNTGELFF. The covered CDR3 bases are TGCGCCAGCAGTCACCCGTTCGGGACAGCCCTTTCGAACACCGGGGAG.

In the case of this clone: The read terminates 3 residues before the CDR3 end, so the remaining end is supplied by the germline J gene. J is TRBJ2-5 and V is TRBV20-1; TRBD2 matches 7 bases. This CDR3 region has 16 residues. Per the germline V gene, CDR1 is DFQATT and CDR2 is SNEGSKA (reference sequence). J lost 1 base, V lost 4 bases, and 12 bases had no gene match. The CDR3: CSAIDILAASQETQYF. CDR3 bases read: TGCAGTGCTATTGATATTCTAGCGGCCTCCCAAGAGACC.

Concerning this clone itself: The CDR3 end lies 3 residues beyond the end of the read and is filled in from the germline J gene. V and J are TRBV19 and TRBJ2-6, with 7 bases that match TRBD1. Trimming removed 8 bases from V and 4 bases from J; junction bases left unmatched: 11. Germline V gene lookup returns CDR1 LNHDA and CDR2 SQIVND (reference sequence). This CDR3 has 16 residues. This chain's CDR3 is CASQQGSGSGANVLTF. CDR3 DNA (partial): TGTGCCAGTCAACAGGGGTCAGGGTCCGGGGCCAACGTC. The complete variable domain, with remaining parts taken from reference TRBV19 and TRBJ2-6, reads DGGITQSPKYLFRKEGQNVTLSCEQNLNHDAMYWYRQDPGQGLRLIYYSQIVNDFQKGDIAEGYSVSREKKESFPLTVTSAQKNPTAFYLCASQQGSGSGANVLTFGAGSRLTVL.

To note about this clone: The read comes to an end 3 residues before the CDR3 does, leaving the germline J gene to fill in the end. This sequence joins TRBV20-1 and TRBJ2-7; 8 nucleotides line up with TRBD1. This CDR3 spans 17 amino acids. In germline, CDR1 is DFQATT, CDR2 SNEGSKA (reference sequence). With 0 bases clipped from V and 2 bases from J, the junction kept 12 bases outside the gene matches. Here the CDR3 reads CSARDPFTGQATYEQYF. CDR3 DNA, as far as it was read: TGCAGTGCTAGAGATCCCTTCACGGGACAGGCCACCTACGAG.

On this clone itself: The DNA ends 3 residues before the CDR3 does, and the rest of the CDR3 is filled in from the germline J gene. The chain recombines TRBV9 with TRBJ2-3; a weak D match, TRBD1 (5 bases). V gave up 0 bases and J gave up 1 base, with 12 bases separating them. CDR1 SGDLS and CDR2 YYNGEE come from the germline V gene. The CDR3 spans 16 residues. The CDR3: CASSVGAGRGTDTQYF. The CDR3 bases that were read are TGTGCCAGCAGCGTAGGGGCAGGGCGAGGCACAGATACG.

Comment on this clone: The sequenced fragment ends 3 residues before the CDR3 boundary, so the rest is inferred from the germline J gene. The chain recombines TRBV5-1 with TRBJ1-1, with D possibly being TRBD1 (5 bases). CDR3 size: 14 residues. Germline lookup yields CDR1 SGHRS and CDR2 YFSETQ. Trimming cost V 0 bases and J 1 base, with 7 bases left between them. The part of the CDR3 DNA that was read is TGCGCCAGCAGCTTGGAGACAGCGAACACTGAA. Residues: CASSLETANTE. The entire CDR3 sequence reads CASSLETANTEAFF.

Details on this clone: Read sequence stops 3 residues before the CDR3 end, and the germline J gene provides the missing end. The chain uses TRBV30 and TRBJ1-1; 10 nucleotides match TRBD1. CDR3 length: 15 amino acids. Germline V gives CDR1 GTSNPN, CDR2 SVGIG (reference sequence). After removal of 0 bases from V and 5 bases from J, the junction contained 6 bases not matched to a gene. CDR3 loop: CAWSVGDRGWTEAFF. The covered CDR3 bases are TGTGCCTGGAGTGTAGGGGACAGGGGTTGGACTGAA.

Comments on this clone: From the germline J gene comes the end of the CDR3, since the read stops 3 residues before it. This sequence joins TRBV19 and TRBJ1-1, with no clear D. Germline V gives CDR1 LNHDA, CDR2 SQIVND (reference sequence). V gave up 10 bases and J gave up 6 bases, with 12 bases separating them. CDR3 size: 11 residues. The covered CDR3 bases are TGTGCCACCACGGCGGGCCCTGAA. Translation gives CATTAGPE. The entire CDR3 is CATTAGPEAFF.

On this clone: The read comes to an end 3 residues before the CDR3 does, leaving the germline J gene to fill in the end. The chain recombines TRBV7-7 with TRBJ2-3, with a weak D call TRBD2 (6 bases). Looked up from germline, CDR1 is SSHAT and CDR2 is FNYEAQ (reference sequence). The CDR3 runs to 13 residues. The CDR3 DNA, read in part, is TGTGCCAGCAGCTTATTAGCGGAAGAGACG. Amino acid sequence: CASSLLAEET. The entire CDR3 reads CASSLLAEETQYF.

On this clone itself: The CDR3 is cut off 3 residues early in the read; its end comes from the germline J gene. The genes are TRBV5-6 and TRBJ1-2, with 8 positions matching TRBD1. CDR1 is SGHDT and CDR2 is YYEEEE in the germline V gene. The CDR3 covers 14 residues. CDR3 protein: CASSFGQGIIGYTF. Incomplete CDR3 DNA: TGTGCCAGCAGCTTCGGACAGGGTATTATAGGC.

Remarks on this clone: The CDR3 end is not reached by the read, which stops 3 residues before it; the germline J gene fills it in. This chain connects TRBV5-1 to TRBJ2-3; TRBD2 agrees at 11 bases. The J segment lost 4 bases and the V segment lost 5 bases, leaving 6 bases of the junction unmatched. The CDR3 is made up of 15 amino acids. The germline CDR1 and CDR2 sequences are SGHRS and YFSETQ. The CDR3 protein is CASSLAGGLSDTQYF. CDR3 DNA, as far as it was read: TGCGCCAGCAGTTTAGCGGGAGGGCTCTCAGATACG.

Comments on this clone: The CDR3 end lies 3 residues beyond the end of the read and is filled in from the germline J gene. V gene TRBV5-6 combines with J gene TRBJ1-5, with D possibly matching TRBD1 (5 bases). Trimming stripped 9 bases from V and 2 bases from J, with 18 bases between. The CDR3 contains 15 residues. The V gene's germline CDR1 is SGHDT and CDR2 YYEEEE. This chain's CDR3 is CAKDGVAGCNQPQHF. The covered CDR3 bases are TGTGCCAAAGATGGAGTGGCAGGGTGCAATCAGCCC.

On this clone: The CDR3 is cut off 3 residues early in the read; its end comes from the germline J gene. This chain links TRBV7-2 with TRBJ1-2, with TRBD1 matching 10 bases. This CDR3 spans 14 amino acids. Germline V gene sequence: CDR1 SGHTA, CDR2 FQGNSA. The covered CDR3 bases are TGTGCCAGCAGCTTAGAGGACAGGGGGTACAAC. Protein sequence: CASSLEDRGYN. The complete CDR3 sequence is CASSLEDRGYNYTF.

A remark on this clone: The CDR3 end falls 3 residues outside the read, so it is completed with the germline J gene. V usage is TRBV10-1 and J usage is TRBJ2-3; 9 bases fit TRBD2. The germline gives CDR1 WNHNN, CDR2 SYGVQD (reference sequence). Trimming removed 3 bases from V and 2 bases from J; junction bases left unmatched: 6. The CDR3 sequence is 16 residues long. CDR3 sequence reads: CASSDFWTSDTDTQYF. The covered CDR3 bases are TGCGCCAGCAGTGATTTTTGGACTAGCGACACAGATACG.